This T cell receptor beta chain was sequenced during a study of beta chain features in type 1 diabetes. Study-wide context: Healthy donors and patients had similar age, gender and cell yields. Findings of the study overall: Type 1 diabetes patients showed fewer insertions and more deletions at VDJ junctions. Overrepresentation of cells with high TCR expression could result from cDNA sequencing.

Averaging approximately 120 mL, one heparinised blood draw came from each individual donor. Expressed TCRB transcripts were sequenced because the isolated RNA had all been reverse transcribed beforehand. Using immunoSEQ multiplex PCR, the repertoire was profiled, and TCRdb retains in-frame clones only, with some absent. The sample has roughly 140,000 clones, about 7% seen once; the top ten hold 1.1% to 1.5%. The germline gives CDR1 SGHTA, CDR2 FQGTGA. This CDR3 has 14 residues. With V trimmed by 5 bases and J by 8 bases, 7 bases remained unmatched. Regarding this clone: Its matching antigen is unknown.

Sequences were obtained from central memory CD4+ T cells from blood. The clonotype comes from a woman in her twenties or thirties in good health. V and J are TRBV7-3 and TRBJ1-2; TRBD1 matches at 11 bases. The CDR3 nucleotides read TGTGCCAGCAGCAATGGACAGGGGGCGAGCGGCTACACCTTC. Amino acids: CASSNGQGASGYTF.